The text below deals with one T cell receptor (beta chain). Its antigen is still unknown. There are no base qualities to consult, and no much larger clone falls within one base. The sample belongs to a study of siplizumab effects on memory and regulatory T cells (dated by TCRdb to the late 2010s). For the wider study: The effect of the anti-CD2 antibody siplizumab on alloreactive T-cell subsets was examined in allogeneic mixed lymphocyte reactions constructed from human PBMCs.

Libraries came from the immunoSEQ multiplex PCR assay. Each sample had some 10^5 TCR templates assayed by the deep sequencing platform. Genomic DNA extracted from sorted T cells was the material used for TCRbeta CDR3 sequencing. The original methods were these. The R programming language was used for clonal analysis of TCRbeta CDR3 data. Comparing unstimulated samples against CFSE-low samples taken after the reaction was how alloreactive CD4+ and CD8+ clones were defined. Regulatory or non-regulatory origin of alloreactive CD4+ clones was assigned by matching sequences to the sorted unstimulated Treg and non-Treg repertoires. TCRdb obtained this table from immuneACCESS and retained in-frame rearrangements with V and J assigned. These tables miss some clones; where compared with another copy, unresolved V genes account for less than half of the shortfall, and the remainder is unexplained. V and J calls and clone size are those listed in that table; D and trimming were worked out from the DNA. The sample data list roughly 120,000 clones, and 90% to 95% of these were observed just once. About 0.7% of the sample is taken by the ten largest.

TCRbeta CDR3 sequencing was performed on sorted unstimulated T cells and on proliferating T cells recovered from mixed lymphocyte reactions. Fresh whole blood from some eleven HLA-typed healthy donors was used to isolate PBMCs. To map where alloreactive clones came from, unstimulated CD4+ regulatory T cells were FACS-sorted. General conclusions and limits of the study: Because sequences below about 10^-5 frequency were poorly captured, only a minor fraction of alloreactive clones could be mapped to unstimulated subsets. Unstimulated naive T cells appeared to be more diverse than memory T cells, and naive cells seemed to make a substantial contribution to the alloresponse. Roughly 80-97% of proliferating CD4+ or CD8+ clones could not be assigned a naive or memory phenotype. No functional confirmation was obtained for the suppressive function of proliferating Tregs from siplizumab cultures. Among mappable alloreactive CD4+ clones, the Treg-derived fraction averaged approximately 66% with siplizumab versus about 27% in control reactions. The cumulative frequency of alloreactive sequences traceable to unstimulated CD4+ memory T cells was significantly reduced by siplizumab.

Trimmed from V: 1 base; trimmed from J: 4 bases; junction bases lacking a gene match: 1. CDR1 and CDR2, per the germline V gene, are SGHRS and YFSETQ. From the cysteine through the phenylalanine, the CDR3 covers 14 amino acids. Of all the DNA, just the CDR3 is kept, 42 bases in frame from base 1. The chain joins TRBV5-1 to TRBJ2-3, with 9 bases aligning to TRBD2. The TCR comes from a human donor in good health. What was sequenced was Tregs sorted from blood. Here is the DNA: TGCGCCAGCAGCTTGCTAGCGGGGCCAGATACGCAGTATTTT. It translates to CASSLLAGPDTQYF.